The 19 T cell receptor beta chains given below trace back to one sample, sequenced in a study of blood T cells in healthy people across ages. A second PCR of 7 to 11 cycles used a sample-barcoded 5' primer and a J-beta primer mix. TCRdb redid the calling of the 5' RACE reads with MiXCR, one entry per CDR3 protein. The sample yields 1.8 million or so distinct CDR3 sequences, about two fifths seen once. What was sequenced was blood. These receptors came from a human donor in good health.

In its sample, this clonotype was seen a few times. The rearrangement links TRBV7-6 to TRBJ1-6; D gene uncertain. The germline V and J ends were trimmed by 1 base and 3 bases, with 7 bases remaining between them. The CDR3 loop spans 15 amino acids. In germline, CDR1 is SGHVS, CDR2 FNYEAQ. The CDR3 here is CASSLGGDYNSPLHF. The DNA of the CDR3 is TGTGCCAGCAGCTTAGGGGGTGACTATAATTCACCCCTCCACTTT.

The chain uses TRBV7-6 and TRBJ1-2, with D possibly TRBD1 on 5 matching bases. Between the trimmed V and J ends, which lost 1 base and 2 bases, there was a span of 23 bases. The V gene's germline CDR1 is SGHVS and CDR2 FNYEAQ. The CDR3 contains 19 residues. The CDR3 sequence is CASSLGLAGSLELNYGYTF. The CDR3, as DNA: TGTGCCAGCAGCTTAGGCTTGGCAGGGAGCCTAGAACTAAACTATGGCTACACCTTC.

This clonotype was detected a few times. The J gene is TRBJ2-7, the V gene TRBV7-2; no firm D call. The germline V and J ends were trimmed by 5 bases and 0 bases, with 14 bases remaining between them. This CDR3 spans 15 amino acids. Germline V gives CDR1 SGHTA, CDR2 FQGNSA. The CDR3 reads CASSPTRLASYEQYF. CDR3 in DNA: TGTGCCAGCAGCCCAACCAGACTGGCCTCCTACGAGCAGTACTTC.

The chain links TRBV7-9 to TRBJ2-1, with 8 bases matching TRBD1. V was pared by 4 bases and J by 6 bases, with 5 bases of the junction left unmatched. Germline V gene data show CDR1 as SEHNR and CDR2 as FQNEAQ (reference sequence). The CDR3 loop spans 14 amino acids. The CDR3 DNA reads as TGTGCCAGCAGCTCGGACAGGGTATCCAATGAGCAGTTCTTC. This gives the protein CASSSDRVSNEQFF.

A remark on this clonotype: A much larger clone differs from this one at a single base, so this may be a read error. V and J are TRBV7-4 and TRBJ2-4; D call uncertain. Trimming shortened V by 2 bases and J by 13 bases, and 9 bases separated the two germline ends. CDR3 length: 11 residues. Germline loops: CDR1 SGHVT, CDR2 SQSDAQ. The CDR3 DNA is TGTGCCAGCAGCTTAATCCACGGGCAGTACTTC. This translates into CASSLIHGQYF.

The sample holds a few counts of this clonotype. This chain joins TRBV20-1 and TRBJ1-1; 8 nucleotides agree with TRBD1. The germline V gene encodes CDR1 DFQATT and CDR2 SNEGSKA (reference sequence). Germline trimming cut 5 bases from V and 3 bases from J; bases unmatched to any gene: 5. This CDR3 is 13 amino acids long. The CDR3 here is CSARTGLYTEAFF. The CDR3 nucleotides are TGCAGTGCTCGGACAGGGCTCTACACTGAAGCTTTCTTT.

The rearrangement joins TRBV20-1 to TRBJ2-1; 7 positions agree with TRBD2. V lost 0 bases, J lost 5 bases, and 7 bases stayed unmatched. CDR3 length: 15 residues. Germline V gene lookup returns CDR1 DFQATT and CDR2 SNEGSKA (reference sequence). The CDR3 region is CSARDPGGGNNEQFF. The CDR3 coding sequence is TGCAGTGCTAGAGATCCGGGGGGAGGTAACAATGAGCAGTTCTTC.

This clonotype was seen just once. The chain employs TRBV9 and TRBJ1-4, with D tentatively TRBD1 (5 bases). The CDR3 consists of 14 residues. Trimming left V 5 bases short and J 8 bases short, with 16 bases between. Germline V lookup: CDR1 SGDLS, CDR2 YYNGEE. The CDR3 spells CASSAGGGEEKLFF. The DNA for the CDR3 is TGTGCCAGCAGTGCAGGCGGGGGTGAGGAAAAACTGTTTTTT.

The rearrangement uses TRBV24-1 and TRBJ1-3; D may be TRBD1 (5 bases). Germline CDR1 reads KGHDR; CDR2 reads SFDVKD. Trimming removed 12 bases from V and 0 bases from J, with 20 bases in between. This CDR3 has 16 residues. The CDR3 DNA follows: TGTGCCCCCCGCCTTGGGACGCTGAGCTCTGGAAACACCATATATTTT. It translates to CAPRLGTLSSGNTIYF.

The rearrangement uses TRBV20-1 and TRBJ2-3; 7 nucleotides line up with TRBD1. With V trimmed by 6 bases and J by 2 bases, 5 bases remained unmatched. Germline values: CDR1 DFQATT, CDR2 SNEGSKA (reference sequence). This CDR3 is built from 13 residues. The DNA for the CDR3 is TGCAGTGCGCGACAGGGTCTCACAGATACGCAGTATTTT. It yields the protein CSARQGLTDTQYF.

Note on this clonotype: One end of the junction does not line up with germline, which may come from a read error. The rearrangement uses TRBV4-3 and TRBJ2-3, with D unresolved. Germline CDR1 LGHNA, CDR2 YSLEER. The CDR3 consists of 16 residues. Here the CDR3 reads CASSQDLRPAHDTRYF. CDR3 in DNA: TGCGCCAGCAGCCAAGATCTTAGACCAGCACATGATACGCGGTATTTT.

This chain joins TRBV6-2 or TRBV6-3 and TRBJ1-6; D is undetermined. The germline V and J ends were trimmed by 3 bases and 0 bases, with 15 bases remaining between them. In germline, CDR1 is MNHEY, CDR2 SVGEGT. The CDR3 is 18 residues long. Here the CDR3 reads CASSYGAGPSSYNSPLHF. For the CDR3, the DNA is TGTGCCAGCAGTTATGGAGCAGGTCCTAGCTCCTATAATTCACCCCTCCACTTT.

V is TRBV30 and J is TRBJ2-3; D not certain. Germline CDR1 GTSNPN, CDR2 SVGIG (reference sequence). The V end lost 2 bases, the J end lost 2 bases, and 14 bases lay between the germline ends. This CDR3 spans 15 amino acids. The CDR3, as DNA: TGTGCCTGGAGTTTTGGGATAATGGACACAGATACGCAGTATTTT. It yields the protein CAWSFGIMDTDTQYF.

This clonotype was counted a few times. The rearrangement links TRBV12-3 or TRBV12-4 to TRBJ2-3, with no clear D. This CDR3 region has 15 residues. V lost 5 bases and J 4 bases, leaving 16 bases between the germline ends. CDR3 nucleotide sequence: TGTGCCAGCAGTCCCCGGGCCACCGGGTCAGATACGCAGTATTTT. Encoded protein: CASSPRATGSDTQYF.

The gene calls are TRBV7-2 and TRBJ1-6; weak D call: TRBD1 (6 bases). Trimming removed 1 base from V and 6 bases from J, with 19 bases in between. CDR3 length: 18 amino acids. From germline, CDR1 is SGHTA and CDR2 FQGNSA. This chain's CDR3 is CASSLGPPLTGRNSPLHF. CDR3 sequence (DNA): TGTGCCAGCAGCTTAGGCCCGCCCTTGACAGGACGTAATTCACCCCTCCACTTT.

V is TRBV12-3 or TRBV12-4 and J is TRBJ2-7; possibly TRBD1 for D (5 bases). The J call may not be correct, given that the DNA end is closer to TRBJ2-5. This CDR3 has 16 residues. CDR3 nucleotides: TGTGCCAGCAGTTTTTTGGGTGAAGGGGTACAAGAGACCCAGTACTTC. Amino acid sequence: CASSFLGEGVQETQYF.

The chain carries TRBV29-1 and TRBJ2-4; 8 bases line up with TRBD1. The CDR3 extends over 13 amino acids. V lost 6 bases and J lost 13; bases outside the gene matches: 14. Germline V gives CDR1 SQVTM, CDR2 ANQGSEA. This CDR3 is CSVRQGATYGQYF. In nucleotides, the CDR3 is TGCAGCGTCCGGCAGGGGGCCACCTACGGGCAGTACTTC.

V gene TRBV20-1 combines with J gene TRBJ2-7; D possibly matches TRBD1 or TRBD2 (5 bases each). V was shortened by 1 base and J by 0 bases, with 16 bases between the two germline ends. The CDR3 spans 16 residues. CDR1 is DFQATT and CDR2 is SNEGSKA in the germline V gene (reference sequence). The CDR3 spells CSARAGRGTSSYEQYF. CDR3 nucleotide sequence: TGCAGTGCTAGAGCGGGTAGAGGGACGAGCTCCTACGAGCAGTACTTC.

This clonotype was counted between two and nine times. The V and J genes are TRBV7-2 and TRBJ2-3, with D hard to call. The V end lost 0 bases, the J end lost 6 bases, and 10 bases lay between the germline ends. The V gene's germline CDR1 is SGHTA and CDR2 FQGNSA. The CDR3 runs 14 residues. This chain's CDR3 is CASSLASRADTQYF. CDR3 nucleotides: TGTGCCAGCAGCTTAGCGTCTAGGGCGGATACGCAGTATTTT.